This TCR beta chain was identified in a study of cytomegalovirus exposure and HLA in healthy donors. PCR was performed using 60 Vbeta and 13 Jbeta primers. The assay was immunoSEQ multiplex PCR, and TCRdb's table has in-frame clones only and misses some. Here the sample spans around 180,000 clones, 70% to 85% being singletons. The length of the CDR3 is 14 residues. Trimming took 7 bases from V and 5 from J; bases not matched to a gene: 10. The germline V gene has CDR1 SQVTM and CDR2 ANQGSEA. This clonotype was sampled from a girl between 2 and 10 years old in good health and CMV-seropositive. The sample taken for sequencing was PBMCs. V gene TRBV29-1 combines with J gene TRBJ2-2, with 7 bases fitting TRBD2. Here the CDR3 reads CSARGWGGTGELFF. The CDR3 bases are TGCAGCGCCCGGGGGTGGGGGGGAACCGGGGAGCTGTTTTTT.